This TCR beta chain was observed in a study of blood T cell repertoires in COVID-19. The CDR3 length is 14 residues. V trimming: 6 bases; J trimming: 5 bases; junction bases outside the gene matches: 8. CDR1 and CDR2 from the germline V gene are SGHVS and FQNEAQ. In the source study's methods: Estimates of nucleated cell counts were drawn from the amplification of reference gene primers. The protocol was immunoSEQ multiplex PCR, while the TCRdb copy is restricted to in-frame clones and leaves out a portion. That table supplies the V and J calls and clone size; D and trimming were determined from the DNA. This sample has 190,000 or so clones, with around four fifths found just once.

The origin of this receptor is a man aged 35 to 55 who had recovered from COVID-19. Sequenced: PBMCs or T cells enriched from blood (not recorded which). The rearrangement joins TRBV7-8 to TRBJ2-7; 9 nucleotides agree with TRBD1. The CDR3 here is CASSLRDRDHEQYF. The CDR3 coding sequence is TGTGCCAGCAGTCTGCGGGACAGGGACCACGAGCAGTACTTC.